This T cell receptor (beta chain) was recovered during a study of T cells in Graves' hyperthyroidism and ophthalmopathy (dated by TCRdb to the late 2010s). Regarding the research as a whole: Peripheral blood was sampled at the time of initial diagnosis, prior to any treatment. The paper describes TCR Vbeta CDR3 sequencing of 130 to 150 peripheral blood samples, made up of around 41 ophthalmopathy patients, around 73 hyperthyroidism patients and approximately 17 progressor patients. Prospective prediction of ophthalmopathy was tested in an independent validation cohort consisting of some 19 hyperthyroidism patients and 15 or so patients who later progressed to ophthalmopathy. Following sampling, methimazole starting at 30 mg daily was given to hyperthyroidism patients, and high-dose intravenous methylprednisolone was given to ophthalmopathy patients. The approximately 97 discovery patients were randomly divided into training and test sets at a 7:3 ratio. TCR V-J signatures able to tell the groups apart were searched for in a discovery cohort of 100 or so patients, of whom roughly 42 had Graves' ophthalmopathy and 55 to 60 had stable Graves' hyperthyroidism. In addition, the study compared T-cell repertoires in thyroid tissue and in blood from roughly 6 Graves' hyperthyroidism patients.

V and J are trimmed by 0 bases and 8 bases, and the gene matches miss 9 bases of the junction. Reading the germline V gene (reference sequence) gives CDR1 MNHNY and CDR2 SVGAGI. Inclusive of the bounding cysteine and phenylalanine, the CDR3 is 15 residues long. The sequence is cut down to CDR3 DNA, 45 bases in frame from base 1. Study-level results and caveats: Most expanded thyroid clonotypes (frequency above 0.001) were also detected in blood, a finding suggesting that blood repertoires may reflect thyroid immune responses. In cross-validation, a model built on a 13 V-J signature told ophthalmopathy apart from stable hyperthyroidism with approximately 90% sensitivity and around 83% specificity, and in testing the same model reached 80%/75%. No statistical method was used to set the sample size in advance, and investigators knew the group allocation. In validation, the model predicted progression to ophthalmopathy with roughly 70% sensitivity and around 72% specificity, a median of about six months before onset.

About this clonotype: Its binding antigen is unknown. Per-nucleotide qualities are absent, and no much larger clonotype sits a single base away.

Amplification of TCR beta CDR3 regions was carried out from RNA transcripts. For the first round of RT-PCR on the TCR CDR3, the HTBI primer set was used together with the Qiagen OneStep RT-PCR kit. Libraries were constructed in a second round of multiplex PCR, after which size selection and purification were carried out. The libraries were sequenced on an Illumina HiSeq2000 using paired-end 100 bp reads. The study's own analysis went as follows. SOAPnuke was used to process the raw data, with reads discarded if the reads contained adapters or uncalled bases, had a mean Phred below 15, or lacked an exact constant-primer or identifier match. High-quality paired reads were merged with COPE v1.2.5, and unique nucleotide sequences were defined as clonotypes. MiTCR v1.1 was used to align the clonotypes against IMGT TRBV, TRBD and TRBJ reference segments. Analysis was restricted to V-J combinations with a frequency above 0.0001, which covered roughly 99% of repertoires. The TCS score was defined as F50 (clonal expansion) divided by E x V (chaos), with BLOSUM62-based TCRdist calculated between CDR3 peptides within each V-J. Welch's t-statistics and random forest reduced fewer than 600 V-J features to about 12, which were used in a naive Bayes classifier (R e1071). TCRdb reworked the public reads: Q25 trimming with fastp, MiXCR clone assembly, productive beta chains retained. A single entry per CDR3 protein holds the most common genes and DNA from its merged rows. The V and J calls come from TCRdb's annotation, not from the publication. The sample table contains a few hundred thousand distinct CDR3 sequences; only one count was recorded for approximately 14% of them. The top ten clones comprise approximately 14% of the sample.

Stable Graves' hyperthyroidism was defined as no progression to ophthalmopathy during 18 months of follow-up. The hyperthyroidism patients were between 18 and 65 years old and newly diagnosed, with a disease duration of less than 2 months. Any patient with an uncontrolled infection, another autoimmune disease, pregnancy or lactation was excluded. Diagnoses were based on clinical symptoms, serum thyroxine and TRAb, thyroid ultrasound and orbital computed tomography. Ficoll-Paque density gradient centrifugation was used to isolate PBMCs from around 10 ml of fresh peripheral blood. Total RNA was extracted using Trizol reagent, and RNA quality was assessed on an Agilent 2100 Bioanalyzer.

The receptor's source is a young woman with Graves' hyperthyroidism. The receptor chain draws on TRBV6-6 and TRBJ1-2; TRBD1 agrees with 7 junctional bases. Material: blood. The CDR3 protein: CASSYSGRGMGGYTF. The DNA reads TGTGCCAGCAGTTACTCCGGCAGGGGGATGGGGGGCTACACCTTC.